This T cell receptor beta chain appears in the sequencing data of a study of tumor and adjacent non-tumor tissue in lung cancer (dated by TCRdb to 2017 to 2018). About the full investigation: The cohort included approximately 13 adenocarcinoma, 2 squamous cell carcinoma and 1 small cell lung cancer patients. The approximately 15 enrolled patients, of whom around 10 were men and 5 were women, were aged about 31 to 76 years and were diagnosed with TNM stage I to III disease. Bulk TCRbeta repertoires were compared between lung tumor tissue and matched distant non-tumor lung tissue obtained from more than 12 lung cancer patients. For each patient, one tumor sample and one normal lung sample were taken, giving thirty paired specimens that underwent TCRbeta CDR3 sequencing. A total of fewer than 150 million productive TCRbeta reads were generated by sequencing, corresponding to an average of approximately 4.5 million reads per sample.

General conclusions and limits of the study: Only roughly 14 patients were included in the cohort, and the need for larger samples and more detailed clinical data was noted by the authors. The top 100 clones made up a significantly larger cumulative share of the repertoire in normal lung than in tumor tissue. Younger patients had significantly higher TCR diversity, and higher tumor TCR diversity was associated with shorter overall and disease-free survival. Neither the sequencing platform nor unique molecular identifiers are mentioned in the methods. Because peripheral blood was not sequenced, blood TCRbeta repertoires in the lung cancer patients of the study were not examined. Tumor tissue showed significantly higher TCR diversity (inverse Simpson) than normal lung tissue, at 431.37 vs 166.20 (P = 0.0075, Mann-Whitney U test).

Libraries were made using multiplex PCR. TCRdb names Illumina HiSeq 2500 as the instrument used. TCRbeta libraries were constructed through three rounds of nested PCR with primers (Table S4) according to protocols adapted from ARM-PCR. Before sequencing, PCR products of 200-500 bp were cut from the gel and purified using the QIAquick gel extraction kit. In the original analysis: Reads were cleaned with Trimmomatic, merged with FLASH into complete CDR3 sequences, and assigned to V(D)J germline segments with MiTCR. Clonal diversity was computed as the inverse Simpson's index with VDJtools. A read counted as productive if the sequence was in-frame and lacked a premature stop codon. The public reads were reanalyzed by TCRdb: fastp trimming at Q25, MiXCR alignment, in-frame beta chains only. Duplicate CDR3 protein sequences are folded into a single record with the most common DNA and genes. The V and J calls and clone size are TCRdb's, not the authors'. For this sample there are fewer than 85,000 distinct CDR3 sequences; around three quarters appear just once. The ten largest clones add up to 28% of the sample.

Bulk unsorted tissue served as the source for RNA extraction, and RNA quality was assessed using a NanoDrop ND-1000 and an Agilent 2100. Newly diagnosed lung cancer patients without prior chemotherapy who had been admitted for thoracic surgery in China between August and November 2014 were enrolled as donors. Patients with previous radiotherapy or chemotherapy, or with another concurrent cancer, were excluded from the study. Pieces of surgical tissue measuring about 1-2 cm3 were kept in RNAlater solution and stored at -80 degrees C until use. A few counts support this clonotype. Its antigen specificity is not known. Given a much more abundant clone one base away, this may be a read error. The receptor's source is a man aged 60-69 years with non-small cell lung cancer. Source material: lung tumor tissue.

The DNA reads as follows: TGTGCCATCAGACGGACAGGGGACAATCAGCCCCAGCATTTT. Translated, this is CAIRRTGDNQPQHF. The chain uses TRBV6-5 and TRBJ1-5; TRBD1 aligns with 9 central bases. Reading from cysteine to phenylalanine, the CDR3 counts 14 amino acids. The read is trimmed to its CDR3 DNA, 42 bases read in frame from base 1. The germline V gene sets CDR1 to MNHEY and CDR2 to SVGAGI. V ends up 10 bases short and J 3 bases short, with an unmatched junction base count of 7.